The 20 T cell receptor beta chains reported below all come from one sample, sequenced in a study of control samples from healthy donors and cancer patients. TCRdb's copy holds only in-frame clones and misses some; the assay was immunoSEQ multiplex PCR. The repertoire holds about 34,000 clones, with about 85% as singletons. Sequencing used PBMCs. These TCRs come from a woman between 40 and 55 years old with lung cancer.

V is TRBV7-8 and J is TRBJ1-5; the D gene is possibly TRBD1 (6 bases). The CDR3 runs 15 residues. Germline V gene lookup returns CDR1 SGHVS and CDR2 FQNEAQ. V lost 2 bases and J 4 bases, leaving 12 bases between the germline ends. The chain's CDR3 is CASSLLGGPNQPQHF. CDR3 in DNA: TGTGCCAGCAGCTTACTGGGGGGGCCTAATCAGCCCCAGCATTTT.

This clone qualifies as medium-sized. V is TRBV9 and J is TRBJ2-2; no clear D. The length of the CDR3 is 18 residues. Trimming removed 0 bases at V and 0 bases at J, with 15 bases between. Germline assignment: CDR1 SGDLS and CDR2 YYNGEE. CDR3 sequence: CASSVEGQIKANTGELFF. Written as DNA, the CDR3 is TGTGCCAGCAGCGTAGAAGGGCAGATCAAGGCGAACACCGGGGAGCTGTTTTTT.

The V call is TRBV2, the J call TRBJ2-7; a weak D match, TRBD1 (5 bases). Germline V gene data show CDR1 as SNHLY and CDR2 as FYNNEI. Trimming cost V 0 bases and J 5 bases, with 8 bases left between them. This CDR3 contains 13 residues. The CDR3: CASSEALGDEQYF. In nucleotides, the CDR3 is TGTGCCAGCAGTGAAGCGCTAGGGGACGAGCAGTACTTC. The full variable domain, in which reference TRBV2 and TRBJ2-7 provide the parts outside the CDR3, is EPEVTQTPSHQVTQMGQEVILRCVPISNHLYFYWYRQILGQKVEFLVSFYNNEISEKSEIFDDQFSVERPDGSNFTLKIRSTKLEDSAMYFCASSEALGDEQYFGPGTRLTVT.

The chain links TRBV27 to TRBJ1-4; 7 nucleotides line up with TRBD1. CDR1 is MNHEY and CDR2 is SMNVEV in the germline V gene (reference sequence). V shed 5 bases and J 4 bases; nucleotides not matched to a gene: 10. The CDR3 covers 16 residues. CDR3 loop: CASSPRQGGFNEKLFF. The CDR3, as DNA: TGTGCCAGCAGTCCCCGACAGGGAGGGTTTAATGAAAAACTGTTTTTT.

V is TRBV7-8 and J is TRBJ1-2; D not resolved. The CDR3 contains 17 residues. CDR1 is SGHVS and CDR2 is FQNEAQ in the germline V gene. Trimming stripped 0 bases from V and 5 bases from J, with 19 bases between. The CDR3 DNA reads TGTGCCAGCAGCTTAGCGGTTTCAGGAGTCTCCCTGTATGGCTACACCTTC. The encoded protein is CASSLAVSGVSLYGYTF.

This rearrangement joins TRBV29-1 to TRBJ2-5; D might be TRBD1 (7 bases). V lost 7 bases and J lost 4, with 19 bases in between. The CDR3 is 14 amino acids. Germline V gene data show CDR1 as SQVTM and CDR2 as ANQGSEA. The DNA of the CDR3 is TGCAGCGCCCAGGGGGGAGTCCAAAGAGAGACCCAGTACTTC. Its protein product is CSAQGGVQRETQYF.

The CDR3 spells CASSLGELATPETQYF. Here the CDR3 DNA reads TGTGCCAGCAGCTTAGGCGAGCTAGCCACCCCCGAGACCCAGTACTTC. This chain links TRBV7-9 with TRBJ2-5; possible D gene TRBD2, 5 bases. In germline, CDR1 is SEHNR, CDR2 FQNEAQ (reference sequence). V was clipped by 1 base and J by 5 bases, with 17 bases between them. The CDR3 is 16 amino acids.

This rearrangement joins TRBV28 to TRBJ1-5, with D possibly matching TRBD1 (6 bases). V lost 5 bases, J lost 4 bases, and 12 bases lay in between. The length of the CDR3 is 14 residues. CDR1 and CDR2 from the germline V gene are MDHEN and SYDVKM. The CDR3 nucleotides are TGTGCCAGCAGTAGAAACAGGGAAAATCAGCCCCAGCATTTT. This translates into CASSRNRENQPQHF.

The chain employs TRBV6-6 and TRBJ1-1; maybe TRBD1 (5 bases). Trimming shortened V by 6 bases and J by 5 bases, and 13 bases separated the two germline ends. The CDR3 is 13 residues long. The V gene's germline CDR1 is MNHNY and CDR2 SVGAGI (reference sequence). CDR3 region: CASSQGSRTEAFF. In DNA form, the CDR3 reads TGTGCCAGCAGCCAGGGTAGTAGGACTGAAGCTTTCTTT.

The V call is TRBV13, the J call TRBJ1-2; 7 nucleotides line up with TRBD1. CDR1 and CDR2 (germline): PRHDT, FYEKMQ (reference sequence). The CDR3 runs to 15 residues. V lost 6 bases to trimming and J lost 2 bases; unmatched junction nucleotides: 9. CDR3 residues: CASRTTGQINYGYTF. Here the CDR3 DNA reads TGTGCCAGCAGGACCACGGGACAGATAAACTATGGCTACACCTTC.

This clone was counted only a few times. The rearrangement links TRBV6-6 to TRBJ2-2; D gene ambiguous. The CDR3 contains 14 residues. Germline CDR1 and CDR2: MNHNY and SVGAGI (reference sequence). Trimming cost V 8 bases and J 3 bases, with 13 bases left between them. The CDR3 DNA sequence: TGTGCCAGCTCGCGGTCCCCGGACACCGGGGAGCTGTTTTTT. Translating gives CASSRSPDTGELFF.

The chain couples TRBV25-1 to TRBJ2-7, with 8 bases identical to TRBD1. The CDR3 totals 15 residues. Germline CDR1 reads MGHDK; CDR2 reads SYGVNS. The V segment lost 2 bases and the J segment 2 bases; nucleotides outside the gene matches: 5. This chain's CDR3 is CASSEDGTGPYEQYF. The CDR3 nucleotides read TGTGCCAGCAGTGAAGACGGGACAGGACCCTACGAGCAGTACTTC.

V gene TRBV27 combines with J gene TRBJ1-6; D is possibly TRBD1 (6 bases). The V end lost 5 bases, the J end lost 0 bases, and 20 bases lay between the germline ends. Germline V gives CDR1 MNHEY, CDR2 SMNVEV (reference sequence). The CDR3 extends over 19 amino acids. CDR3: CASSHYSRDMSSYNSPLHF. CDR3 DNA sequence: TGTGCCAGCAGTCACTACTCCCGGGACATGAGCTCCTATAATTCACCCCTCCACTTT.

The chain recombines TRBV18 with TRBJ2-3; 8 bases are shared with TRBD2. This CDR3 region has 15 residues. CDR1 is KGHSH and CDR2 is LQKENI in the germline V gene. J gave up 5 bases and V 5 bases, and 9 bases lay outside the gene matches. The CDR3 protein is CASSAGLAAVDTQYF. CDR3 bases: TGTGCCAGCTCAGCCGGACTAGCTGCGGTAGATACGCAGTATTTT.

The gene calls are TRBV7-6 and TRBJ2-6; 8 positions agree with TRBD2. Losses at the gene ends were 8 bases for V and 0 bases for J; bases not matched to a gene: 18. The CDR3 is made up of 20 amino acids. Germline lookup yields CDR1 SGHVS and CDR2 FNYEAQ. Here the CDR3 DNA reads TGTGCCAGCCGCGGGGGGACTCGCGGGGGGCAACTCTCTGGGGCCAACGTCCTGACTTTC. This sequence encodes CASRGGTRGGQLSGANVLTF. Based on the CDR3 plus reference TRBV7-6 and TRBJ2-6, the full variable domain is GAGVSQSPRYKVTKRGQDVALRCDPISGHVSLYWYRQALGQGPEFLTYFNYEAQQDKSGLPNDRFSAERPEGSISTLTIQRTEQRDSAMYRCASRGGTRGGQLSGANVLTFGAGSRLTVL.

This chain links TRBV2 with TRBJ1-5, with TRBD1 as a possible D gene (5 bases). CDR1 and CDR2 (germline): SNHLY, FYNNEI. The CDR3 runs 11 residues. V lost 7 bases and J 9 bases, leaving 10 bases between the germline ends. CDR3: CASTFGGPQHF. CDR3 bases: TGTGCCAGCACATTTGGGGGGCCCCAGCATTTT.

The gene calls are TRBV30 and TRBJ1-4; maybe TRBD1 (5 bases). CDR3 length: 14 residues. Germline V lookup: CDR1 GTSNPN, CDR2 SVGIG (reference sequence). V lost 3 bases to trimming and J lost 8 bases, with 16 bases between them. The CDR3 sequence: CAWSPGRNGEKLFF. As DNA, the CDR3 is TGTGCCTGGAGCCCAGGGAGAAACGGGGAAAAACTGTTTTTT.

The chain has TRBV18 and TRBJ1-5; maybe TRBD1 (5 bases). V was shortened by 3 bases and J by 5 bases, with 11 bases between the two germline ends. CDR3 length: 14 amino acids. Per the germline V gene, CDR1 is KGHSH and CDR2 is LQKENI. CDR3 nucleotides: TGTGCCAGCTCACCTGAGGGAGGGGATCAGCCCCAGCATTTT. Its protein is CASSPEGGDQPQHF.

The rearrangement uses TRBV19 and TRBJ1-5; D might be TRBD1 (6 bases). V was pared by 6 bases and J by 9 bases, with 21 bases between. The CDR3 extends over 15 amino acids. Germline V gives CDR1 LNHDA, CDR2 SQIVND (reference sequence). CDR3 bases: TGTGCCAGTAGCCGACAGGCGGCGGGGGTTTGGCCCCAGCATTTT. This gives the protein CASSRQAAGVWPQHF.

This chain links TRBV6-5 with TRBJ1-2, with 7 bases lining up with TRBD1. With V trimmed by 7 bases and J by 5 bases, 4 bases remained unmatched. Germline V CDR1 and CDR2: MNHEY, SVGAGI. The CDR3 spans 12 residues. CDR3 loop: CASTRQGYGYTF. The DNA for the CDR3 is TGTGCCAGCACGCGACAGGGTTATGGCTACACCTTC.